A single sample gave rise to the 12 T cell receptor beta chains below, sequenced in a study of PD-1 blockade in classical Hodgkin lymphoma. The time point is: cycle 4 day 1 (C4D1), after six to seven weeks of nivolumab. The patients all showed relapse after autologous stem cell transplantation, while their brentuximab vedotin exposure varied. Purification of CD4+ T cells from thawed PBMCs was achieved by magnetic negative selection. The assay was immunoSEQ multiplex PCR, and TCRdb's table has in-frame clones only and misses some. The data contain 25,000 to 35,000 clones, roughly 86% of them singletons. This material consisted of CD4+ T cells from blood, taken before the fourth cycle of nivolumab. These receptors were collected from a human donor with classical Hodgkin lymphoma.

The V gene is TRBV10-1, the J gene TRBJ2-2; D is ambiguous. Trimming pared 2 bases from V and 2 bases from J, leaving 6 bases between. Germline V gene data show CDR1 as WNHNN and CDR2 as SYGVQD (reference sequence). The CDR3 covers 14 residues. The CDR3: CASSENINTGELFF. The DNA of the CDR3 is TGCGCCAGCAGTGAGAACATTAACACCGGGGAGCTGTTTTTT.

This chain links TRBV28 with TRBJ1-6; TRBD1 is a possible D gene (5 bases). The CDR3 is 15 residues long. Deletions cut 5 bases from V and 4 bases from J, with 12 bases between. Per germline, CDR1 MDHEN and CDR2 SYDVKM. DNA for the CDR3: TGTGCCAGCAGTGGAGGGGTGACTTATAATTCACCCCTCCACTTT. This sequence encodes CASSGGVTYNSPLHF.

The V call is TRBV5-1, the J call TRBJ2-5; perhaps TRBD1 as D (5 bases). V lost 2 bases and J lost 0, with 5 bases in between. Germline V gene sequence: CDR1 SGHRS, CDR2 YFSETQ. This CDR3 spans 13 amino acids. The CDR3: CASSLQDQETQYF. CDR3 bases: TGCGCCAGCAGCTTACAGGACCAAGAGACCCAGTACTTC.

The genes are TRBV6-8 and TRBJ1-4; no clear D. The CDR3 sequence is 18 residues long. V lost 0 bases to trimming and J lost 5 bases, with 19 bases between them. The V gene's germline CDR1 is MNHGY and CDR2 SAAAGT. The CDR3 here is CASSYSDGHCGSNEKLFF. DNA of the CDR3: TGTGCCAGCAGTTACTCAGATGGGCATTGCGGATCGAATGAAAAACTGTTTTTT.

The chain has TRBV5-1 and TRBJ2-7; TRBD1 agrees at 9 bases. This CDR3 is 14 amino acids long. Per the germline V gene, CDR1 is SGHRS and CDR2 is YFSETQ. V lost 5 bases, J lost 1 base, and 4 bases stayed unmatched. Here the CDR3 reads CASSEGQGSYEQYF. The CDR3 bases are TGCGCCAGCAGTGAGGGACAGGGTTCCTACGAGCAGTACTTC. Using reference TRBV5-1 and TRBJ2-7 for the parts outside the CDR3, the full variable domain is KAGVTQTPRYLIKTRGQQVTLSCSPISGHRSVSWYQQTPGQGLQFLFEYFSETQRNKGNFPGRFSGRQFSNSRSEMNVSTLELGDSALYLCASSEGQGSYEQYFGPGTRLTVT.

This clone was recorded only once. In nucleotides, the CDR3 is TGTGCCAGCTCACCACGGGACAGGGGGCCTGGGGCCAACGTCCTGACTTTC. The encoded protein is CASSPRDRGPGANVLTF. The rearrangement joins TRBV18 to TRBJ2-6; TRBD1 matches at 12 bases. Trimming removed 1 base from V and 2 bases from J; junction bases left unmatched: 0. Per germline, CDR1 KGHSH and CDR2 LQKENI. There are 17 residues in the CDR3.

The chain couples TRBV5-1 to TRBJ2-2, with D hard to call. Germline loops: CDR1 SGHRS, CDR2 YFSETQ. V was clipped by 0 bases and J by 1 base, with 7 bases between them. This CDR3 spans 15 amino acids. CDR3 nucleotide sequence: TGCGCCAGCAGCTTGGCTCCAGGGAACACCGGGGAGCTGTTTTTT. Protein: CASSLAPGNTGELFF.

The chain has TRBV7-2 and TRBJ2-3, with 9 bases identical to TRBD2. Germline CDR1 is SGHTA and CDR2 is FQGNSA. The ends lost 1 base at V and 5 bases at J; junction bases unmatched: 7. The CDR3 is 16 amino acids. CDR3 sequence: CASSLVAGGPLDTQYF. CDR3 DNA: TGTGCCAGCAGCTTAGTTGCGGGGGGGCCCCTAGATACGCAGTATTTT.

This rearrangement joins TRBV15 to TRBJ1-6, with 8 bases aligning to TRBD1. The CDR3 extends over 16 amino acids. With V trimmed by 1 base and J by 9 bases, 8 bases remained unmatched. Germline CDR1 reads LNHNV; CDR2 reads YYDKDF (reference sequence). Here the CDR3 reads CATSRGGGQGASPLHF. The CDR3 DNA reads as TGTGCCACCAGCAGAGGGGGCGGGCAGGGGGCTTCACCCCTCCACTTT.

This clone was counted once. The J gene is TRBJ2-3, the V gene TRBV11-1, with 9 bases identical to TRBD1. The CDR3 spans 19 residues. The germline gives CDR1 SGHAT, CDR2 FQDESV (reference sequence). With 0 bases clipped from V and 9 bases from J, the junction kept 19 bases outside the gene matches. This chain's CDR3 is CASSLAGQGMRGLLSTQYF. CDR3 coding DNA: TGTGCCAGCAGCTTAGCCGGACAGGGGATGAGGGGACTTCTAAGCACGCAGTATTTT.

The chain carries TRBV2 and TRBJ1-2; D uncertain. Germline V CDR1 and CDR2: SNHLY, FYNNEI. The CDR3 runs to 12 residues. Deletions cut 2 bases from V and 8 bases from J, with 9 bases between. CDR3 region: CASSETPGGYTF. Here the CDR3 DNA reads TGTGCCAGCAGTGAAACCCCCGGCGGCTACACCTTC.

V is TRBV7-2 and J is TRBJ2-5; D perhaps matches TRBD2 (6 bases). This CDR3 spans 19 amino acids. The V end was cut by 1 base, the J end by 5 bases, with 26 bases between. In germline, CDR1 is SGHTA, CDR2 FQGNSA. The CDR3 DNA reads TGTGCCAGCAGCTTAGTGGGGCAGCTCGGGGCGGGGAGTCGGGAGACCCAGTACTTC. Its translation: CASSLVGQLGAGSRETQYF.